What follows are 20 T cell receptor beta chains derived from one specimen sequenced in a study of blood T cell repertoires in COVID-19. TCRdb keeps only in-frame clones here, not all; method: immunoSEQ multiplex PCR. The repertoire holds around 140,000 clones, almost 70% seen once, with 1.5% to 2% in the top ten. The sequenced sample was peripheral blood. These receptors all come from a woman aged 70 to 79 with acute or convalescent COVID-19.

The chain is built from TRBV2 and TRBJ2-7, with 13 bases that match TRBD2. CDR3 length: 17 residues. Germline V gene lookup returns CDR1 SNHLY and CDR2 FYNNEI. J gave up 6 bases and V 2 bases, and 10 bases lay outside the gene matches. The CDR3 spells CASSERLRTSGRVEQYF. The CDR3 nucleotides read TGTGCCAGCAGTGAAAGGCTGCGTACTAGCGGGAGGGTCGAGCAGTACTTC. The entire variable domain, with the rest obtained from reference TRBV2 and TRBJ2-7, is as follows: EPEVTQTPSHQVTQMGQEVILRCVPISNHLYFYWYRQILGQKVEFLVSFYNNEISEKSEIFDDQFSVERPDGSNFTLKIRSTKLEDSAMYFCASSERLRTSGRVEQYFGPGTRLTVT.

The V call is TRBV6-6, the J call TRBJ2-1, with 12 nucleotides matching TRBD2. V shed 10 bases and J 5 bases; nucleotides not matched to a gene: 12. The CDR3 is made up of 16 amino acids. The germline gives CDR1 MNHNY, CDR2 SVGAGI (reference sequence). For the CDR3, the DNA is TGTGCCACTACCACTAGCGGGGGGCCAAGGGACAATGAGCAGTTCTTC. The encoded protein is CATTTSGGPRDNEQFF.

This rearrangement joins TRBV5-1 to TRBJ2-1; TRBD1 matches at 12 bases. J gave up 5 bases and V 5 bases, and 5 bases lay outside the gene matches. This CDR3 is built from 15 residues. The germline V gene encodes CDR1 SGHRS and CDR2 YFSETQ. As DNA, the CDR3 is TGCGCCAGCAGTGGGGGACAGGGGGCCCACAATGAGCAGTTCTTC. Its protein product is CASSGGQGAHNEQFF. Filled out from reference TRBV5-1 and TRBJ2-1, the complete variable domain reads KAGVTQTPRYLIKTRGQQVTLSCSPISGHRSVSWYQQTPGQGLQFLFEYFSETQRNKGNFPGRFSGRQFSNSRSEMNVSTLELGDSALYLCASSGGQGAHNEQFFGPGTRLTVL.

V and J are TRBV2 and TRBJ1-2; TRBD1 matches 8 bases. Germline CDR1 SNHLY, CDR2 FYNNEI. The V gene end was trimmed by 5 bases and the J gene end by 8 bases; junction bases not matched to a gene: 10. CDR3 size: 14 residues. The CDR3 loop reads CASSTGGRTGGYTF. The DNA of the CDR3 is TGTGCCAGCAGTACAGGGGGTAGAACTGGGGGCTACACCTTC. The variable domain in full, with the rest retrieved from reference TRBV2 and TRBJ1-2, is EPEVTQTPSHQVTQMGQEVILRCVPISNHLYFYWYRQILGQKVEFLVSFYNNEISEKSEIFDDQFSVERPDGSNFTLKIRSTKLEDSAMYFCASSTGGRTGGYTFGSGTRLTVV.

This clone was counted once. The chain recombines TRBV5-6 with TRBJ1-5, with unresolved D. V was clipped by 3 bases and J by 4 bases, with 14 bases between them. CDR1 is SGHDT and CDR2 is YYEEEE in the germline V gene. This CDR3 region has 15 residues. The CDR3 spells CASSSWPGQNQPQHF. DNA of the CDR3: TGTGCCAGCAGCTCCTGGCCAGGCCAAAATCAGCCCCAGCATTTT.

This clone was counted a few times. CDR3 loop: CASSQLAEANYGYTF. For the CDR3, the DNA is TGTGCCAGCTCACAACTCGCGGAGGCTAACTATGGCTACACCTTC. This sequence joins TRBV18 and TRBJ1-2; D remains unclear. V was clipped by 4 bases and J by 0 bases, with 12 bases between them. The CDR3 is made up of 15 amino acids. Germline V CDR1 and CDR2: KGHSH, LQKENI.

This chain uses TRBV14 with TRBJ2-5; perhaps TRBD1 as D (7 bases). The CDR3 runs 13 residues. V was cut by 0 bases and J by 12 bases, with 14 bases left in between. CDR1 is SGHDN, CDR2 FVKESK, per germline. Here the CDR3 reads CASSQDRRGQKYF. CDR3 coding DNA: TGTGCCAGCAGCCAAGACCGGAGGGGACAGAAGTACTTC. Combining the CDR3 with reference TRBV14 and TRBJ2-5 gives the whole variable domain EAGVTQFPSHSVIEKGQTVTLRCDPISGHDNLYWYRRVMGKEIKFLLHFVKESKQDESGMPNNRFLAERTGGTYSTLKVQPAELEDSGVYFCASSQDRRGQKYFGPGTRLLVL.

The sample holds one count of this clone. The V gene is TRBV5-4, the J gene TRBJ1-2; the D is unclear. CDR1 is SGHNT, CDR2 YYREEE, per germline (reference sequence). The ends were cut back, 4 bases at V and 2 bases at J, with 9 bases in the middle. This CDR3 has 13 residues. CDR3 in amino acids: CASSPGDNYGYTF. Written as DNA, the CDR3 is TGTGCCAGCAGCCCAGGTGACAACTATGGCTACACCTTC.

CDR3 DNA sequence: TGTGCCAGTAGTATGGGGGGGCCAGATACGCAGTATTTT. It codes for CASSMGGPDTQYF. This rearrangement joins TRBV19 to TRBJ2-3; a weak D match, TRBD2 (7 bases). V lost 3 bases and J lost 4, with 8 bases in between. From germline, CDR1 is LNHDA and CDR2 SQIVND (reference sequence). This CDR3 comprises 13 residues.

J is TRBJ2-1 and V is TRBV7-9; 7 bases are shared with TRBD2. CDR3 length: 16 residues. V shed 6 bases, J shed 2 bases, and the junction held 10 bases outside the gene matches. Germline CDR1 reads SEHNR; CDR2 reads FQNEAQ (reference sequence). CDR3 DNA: TGTGCCAGCAGGCCCCGGGTAGCGGGCGCCTACAATGAGCAGTTCTTC. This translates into CASRPRVAGAYNEQFF. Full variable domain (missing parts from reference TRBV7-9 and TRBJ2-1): DTGVSQNPRHKITKRGQNVTFRCDPISEHNRLYWYRQTLGQGPEFLTYFQNEAQLEKSRLLSDRFSAERPKGSFSTLEIQRTEQGDSAMYLCASRPRVAGAYNEQFFGPGTRLTVL.

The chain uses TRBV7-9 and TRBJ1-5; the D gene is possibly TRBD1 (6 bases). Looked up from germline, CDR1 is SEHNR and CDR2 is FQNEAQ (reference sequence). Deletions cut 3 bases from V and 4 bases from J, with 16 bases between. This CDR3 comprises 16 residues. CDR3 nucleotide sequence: TGTGCCAGCAGCTTGTGGGGGGGGGCGCCTAATCAGCCCCAGCATTTT. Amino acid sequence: CASSLWGGAPNQPQHF.

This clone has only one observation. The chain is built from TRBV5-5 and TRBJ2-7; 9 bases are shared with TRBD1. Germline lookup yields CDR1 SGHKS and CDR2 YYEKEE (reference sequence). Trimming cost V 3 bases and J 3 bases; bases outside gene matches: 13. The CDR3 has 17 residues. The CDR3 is CASSSYPSDRGGYEQYF. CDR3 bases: TGTGCCAGCAGCTCCTACCCGTCCGACAGGGGGGGCTACGAGCAGTACTTC.

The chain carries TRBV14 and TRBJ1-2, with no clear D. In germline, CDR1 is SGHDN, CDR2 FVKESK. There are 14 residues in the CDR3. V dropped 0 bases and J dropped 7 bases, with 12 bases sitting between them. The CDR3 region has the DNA TGTGCCAGCAGCCAAGATCGGAGGGTAGGTGGCTACACCTTC. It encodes CASSQDRRVGGYTF. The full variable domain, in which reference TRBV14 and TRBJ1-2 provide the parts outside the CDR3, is EAGVTQFPSHSVIEKGQTVTLRCDPISGHDNLYWYRRVMGKEIKFLLHFVKESKQDESGMPNNRFLAERTGGTYSTLKVQPAELEDSGVYFCASSQDRRVGGYTFGSGTRLTVV.

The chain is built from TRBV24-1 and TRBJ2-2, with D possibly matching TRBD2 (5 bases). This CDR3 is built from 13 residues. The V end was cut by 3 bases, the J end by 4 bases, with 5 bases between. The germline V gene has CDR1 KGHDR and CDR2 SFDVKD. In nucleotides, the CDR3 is TGTGCCACCAGTGATGGACTCACCGGGGAGCTGTTTTTT. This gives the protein CATSDGLTGELFF.

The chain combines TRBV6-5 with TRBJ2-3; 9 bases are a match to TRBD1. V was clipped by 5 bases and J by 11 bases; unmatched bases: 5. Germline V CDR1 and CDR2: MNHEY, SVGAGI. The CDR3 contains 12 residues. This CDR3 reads CASSHTGQGQYF. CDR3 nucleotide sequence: TGTGCCAGCAGTCACACGGGACAGGGGCAGTATTTT.

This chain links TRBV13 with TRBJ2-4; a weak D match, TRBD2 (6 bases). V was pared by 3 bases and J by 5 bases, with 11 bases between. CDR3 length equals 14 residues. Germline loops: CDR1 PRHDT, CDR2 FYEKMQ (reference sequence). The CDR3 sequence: CASSLAGIENIQYF. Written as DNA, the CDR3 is TGTGCCAGCAGCTTGGCGGGAATTGAAAACATTCAGTACTTC.

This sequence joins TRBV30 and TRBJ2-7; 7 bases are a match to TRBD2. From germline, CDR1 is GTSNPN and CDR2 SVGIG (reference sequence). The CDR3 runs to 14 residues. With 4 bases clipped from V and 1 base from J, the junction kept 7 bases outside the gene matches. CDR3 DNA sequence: TGTGCCTGGAATCACGGGACTACTTCCTACGAGCAGTACTTC. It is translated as CAWNHGTTSYEQYF.

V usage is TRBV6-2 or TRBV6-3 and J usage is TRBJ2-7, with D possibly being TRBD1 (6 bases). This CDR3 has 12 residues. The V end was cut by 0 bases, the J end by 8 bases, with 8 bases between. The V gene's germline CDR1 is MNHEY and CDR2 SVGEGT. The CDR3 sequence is CASSYSQGQQYF. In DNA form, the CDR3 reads TGTGCCAGCAGTTACTCGCAGGGGCAGCAGTACTTC.

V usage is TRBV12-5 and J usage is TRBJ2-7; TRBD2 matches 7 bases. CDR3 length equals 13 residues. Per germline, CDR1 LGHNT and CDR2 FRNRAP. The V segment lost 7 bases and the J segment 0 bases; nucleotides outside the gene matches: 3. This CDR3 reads CASAAGVSYEQYF. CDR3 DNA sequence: TGTGCTAGTGCCGCGGGGGTCTCCTACGAGCAGTACTTC.

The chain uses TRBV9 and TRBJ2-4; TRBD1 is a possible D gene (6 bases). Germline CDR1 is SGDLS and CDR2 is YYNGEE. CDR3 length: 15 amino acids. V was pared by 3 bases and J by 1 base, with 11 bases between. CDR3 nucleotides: TGTGCCAGCAGCGCAGGGGTGGGGGCCAAAAACATTCAGTACTTC. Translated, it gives CASSAGVGAKNIQYF.